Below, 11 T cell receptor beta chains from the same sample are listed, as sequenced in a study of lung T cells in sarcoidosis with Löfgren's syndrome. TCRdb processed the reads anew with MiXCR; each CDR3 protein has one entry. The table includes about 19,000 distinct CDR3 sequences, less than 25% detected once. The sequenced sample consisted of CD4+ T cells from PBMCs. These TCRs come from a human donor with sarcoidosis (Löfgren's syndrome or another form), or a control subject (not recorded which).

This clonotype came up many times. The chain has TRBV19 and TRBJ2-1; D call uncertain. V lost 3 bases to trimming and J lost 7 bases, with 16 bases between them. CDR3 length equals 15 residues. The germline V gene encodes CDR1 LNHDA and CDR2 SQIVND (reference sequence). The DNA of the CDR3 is TGTGCCAGTAGTATTATCCTCATCGCACAGAATGAGCAGTTCTTC. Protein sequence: CASSIILIAQNEQFF.

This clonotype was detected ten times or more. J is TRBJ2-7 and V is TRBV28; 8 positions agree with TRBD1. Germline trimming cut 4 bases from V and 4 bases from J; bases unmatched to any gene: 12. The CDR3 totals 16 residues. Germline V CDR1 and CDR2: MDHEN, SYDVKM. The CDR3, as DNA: TGTGCCAGCAGTTCCCCCCCCCCGACAGGGGTATACGAGCAGTACTTC. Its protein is CASSSPPPTGVYEQYF. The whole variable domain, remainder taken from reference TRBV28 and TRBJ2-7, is DVKVTQSSRYLVKRTGEKVFLECVQDMDHENMFWYRQDPGLGLRLIYFSYDVKMKEKGDIPEGYSVSREKKERFSLILESASTNQTSMYLCASSSPPPTGVYEQYFGPGTRLTVT.

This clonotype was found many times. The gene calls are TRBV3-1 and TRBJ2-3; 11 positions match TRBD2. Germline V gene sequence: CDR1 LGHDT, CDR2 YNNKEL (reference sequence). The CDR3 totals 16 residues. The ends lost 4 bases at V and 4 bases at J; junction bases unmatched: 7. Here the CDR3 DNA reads TGTGCCAGCAGCCTCTATAGCGGGGGGGCCCCAGATACGCAGTATTTT. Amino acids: CASSLYSGGAPDTQYF.

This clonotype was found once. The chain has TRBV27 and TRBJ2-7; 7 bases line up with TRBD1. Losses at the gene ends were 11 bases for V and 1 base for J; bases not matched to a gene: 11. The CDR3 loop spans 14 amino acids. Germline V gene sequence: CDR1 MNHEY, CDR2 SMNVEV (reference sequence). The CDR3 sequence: CACNSPDRSYEQYF. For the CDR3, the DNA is TGTGCCTGCAATTCCCCGGACAGGTCCTACGAGCAGTACTTC.

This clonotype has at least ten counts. This CDR3 reads CSARVGGLSTDTQYF. The CDR3 nucleotides are TGCAGTGCTAGAGTAGGGGGTCTTAGCACAGATACGCAGTATTTT. The chain links TRBV20-1 to TRBJ2-3; a weak D match, TRBD1 (6 bases). Germline V gives CDR1 DFQATT, CDR2 SNEGSKA (reference sequence). V shed 1 base and J shed 0 bases, with 11 bases lying between them. This CDR3 spans 15 amino acids.

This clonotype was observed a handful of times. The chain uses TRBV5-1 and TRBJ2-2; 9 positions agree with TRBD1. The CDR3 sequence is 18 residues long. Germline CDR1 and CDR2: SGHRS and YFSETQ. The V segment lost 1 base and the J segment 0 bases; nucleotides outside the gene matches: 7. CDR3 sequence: CASSLLPGQGANTGELFF. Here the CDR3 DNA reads TGCGCCAGCAGCTTGCTACCGGGACAGGGTGCGAACACCGGGGAGCTGTTTTTT.

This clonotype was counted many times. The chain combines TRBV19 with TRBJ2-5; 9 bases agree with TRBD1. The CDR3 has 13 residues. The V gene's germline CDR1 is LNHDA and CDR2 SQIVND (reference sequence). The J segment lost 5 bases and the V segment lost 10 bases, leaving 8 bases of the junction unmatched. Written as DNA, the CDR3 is TGTGCCACCATGGACAGGGGAGGGGAGACCCAGTACTTC. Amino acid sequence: CATMDRGGETQYF. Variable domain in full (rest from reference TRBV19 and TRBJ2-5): DGGITQSPKYLFRKEGQNVTLSCEQNLNHDAMYWYRQDPGQGLRLIYYSQIVNDFQKGDIAEGYSVSREKKESFPLTVTSAQKNPTAFYLCATMDRGGETQYFGPGTRLLVL.

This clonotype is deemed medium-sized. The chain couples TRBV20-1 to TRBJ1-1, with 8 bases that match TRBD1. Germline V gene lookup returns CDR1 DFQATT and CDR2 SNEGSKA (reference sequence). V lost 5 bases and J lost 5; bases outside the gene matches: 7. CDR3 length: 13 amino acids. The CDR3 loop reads CSAPGQGQTEAFF. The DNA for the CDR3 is TGCAGTGCTCCAGGACAGGGTCAGACTGAAGCTTTCTTT.

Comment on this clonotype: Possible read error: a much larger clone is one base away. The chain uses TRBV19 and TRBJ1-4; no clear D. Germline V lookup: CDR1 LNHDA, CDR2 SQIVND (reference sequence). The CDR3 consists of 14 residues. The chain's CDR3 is CAGSPVTTNEKLFF. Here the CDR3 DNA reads TGTGCCGGTAGCCCCGTGACAACTAATGAAAAACTGTTTTTT.

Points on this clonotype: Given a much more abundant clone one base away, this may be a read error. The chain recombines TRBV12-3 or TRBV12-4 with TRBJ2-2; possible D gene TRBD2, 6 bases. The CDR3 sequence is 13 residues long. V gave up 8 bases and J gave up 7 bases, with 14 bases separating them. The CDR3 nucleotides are TGTGCCAGCGCCTGGACGCGGGACGGGGAGCTGTTTTTT. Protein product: CASAWTRDGELFF.

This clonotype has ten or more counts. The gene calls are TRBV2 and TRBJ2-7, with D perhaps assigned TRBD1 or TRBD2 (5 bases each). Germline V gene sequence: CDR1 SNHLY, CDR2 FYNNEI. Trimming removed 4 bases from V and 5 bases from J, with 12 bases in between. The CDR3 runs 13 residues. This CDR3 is CASSGTTGNEQYF. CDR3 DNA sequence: TGTGCCAGCAGTGGGACAACGGGAAACGAGCAGTACTTC.